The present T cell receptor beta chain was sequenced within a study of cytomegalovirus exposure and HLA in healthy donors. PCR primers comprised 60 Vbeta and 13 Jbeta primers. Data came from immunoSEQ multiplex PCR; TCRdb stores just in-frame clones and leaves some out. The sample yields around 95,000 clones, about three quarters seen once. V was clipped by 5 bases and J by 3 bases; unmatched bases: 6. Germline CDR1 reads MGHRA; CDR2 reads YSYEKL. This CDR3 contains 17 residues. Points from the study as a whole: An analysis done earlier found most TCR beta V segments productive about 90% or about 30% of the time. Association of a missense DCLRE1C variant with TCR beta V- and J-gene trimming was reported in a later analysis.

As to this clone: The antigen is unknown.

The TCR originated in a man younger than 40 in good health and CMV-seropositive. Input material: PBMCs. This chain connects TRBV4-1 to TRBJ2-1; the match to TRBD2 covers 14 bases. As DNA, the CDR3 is TGCGCCAGCAGCATGAGCGGGACTAGCGGGAGCTACAATGAGCAGTTCTTC. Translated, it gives CASSMSGTSGSYNEQFF.